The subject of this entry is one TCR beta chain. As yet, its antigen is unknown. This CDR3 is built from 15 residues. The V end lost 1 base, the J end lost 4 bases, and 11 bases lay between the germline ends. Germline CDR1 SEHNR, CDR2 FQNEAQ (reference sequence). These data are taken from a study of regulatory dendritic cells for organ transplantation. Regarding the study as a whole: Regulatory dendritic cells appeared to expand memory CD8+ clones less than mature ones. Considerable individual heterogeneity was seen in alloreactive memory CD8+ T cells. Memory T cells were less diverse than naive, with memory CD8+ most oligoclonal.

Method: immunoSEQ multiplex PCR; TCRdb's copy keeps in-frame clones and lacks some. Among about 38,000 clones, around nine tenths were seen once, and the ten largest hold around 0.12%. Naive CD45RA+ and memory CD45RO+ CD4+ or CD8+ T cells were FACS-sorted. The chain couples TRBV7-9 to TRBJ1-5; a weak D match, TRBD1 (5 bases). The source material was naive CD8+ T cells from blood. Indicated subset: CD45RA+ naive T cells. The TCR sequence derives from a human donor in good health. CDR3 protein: CASSLGYGGNQPQHF. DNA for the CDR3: TGTGCCAGCAGCTTAGGGTATGGGGGAAATCAGCCCCAGCATTTT. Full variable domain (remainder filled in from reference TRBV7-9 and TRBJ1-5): DTGVSQNPRHKITKRGQNVTFRCDPISEHNRLYWYRQTLGQGPEFLTYFQNEAQLEKSRLLSDRFSAERPKGSFSTLEIQRTEQGDSAMYLCASSLGYGGNQPQHFGDGTRLSIL.